The 19 T cell receptor beta chains below all came from one sample that was sequenced in a study of immune evolution from preneoplasia to lung adenocarcinoma. Sequencing was performed with immunoSEQ multiplex PCR; in TCRdb, only in-frame clones are kept and a portion is missing. The table has approximately 4,900 clones, nearly 80% seen once; the top ten hold around 7.8%. Sequenced: FFPE normal lung tissue adjacent to the tumor. The receptors were gathered from a person aged 50-69 years with lung adenocarcinoma.

The chain has TRBV6-1 and TRBJ2-7; the D gene is possibly TRBD1 (6 bases). V was cut by 7 bases and J by 2 bases, with 15 bases left in between. The CDR3 is 14 residues long. From germline, CDR1 is MNHNS and CDR2 SASEGT. This CDR3 is CASISTTGAYEQYF. As DNA, the CDR3 is TGTGCCAGCATCAGTACGACAGGAGCCTACGAGCAGTACTTC.

The J gene is TRBJ2-5, the V gene TRBV4-1; 7 nucleotides match TRBD2. The trim removed 2 bases at V and 5 bases at J, leaving 2 bases unmatched. This CDR3 comprises 13 residues. Germline assignment: CDR1 MGHRA and CDR2 YSYEKL. Written as DNA, the CDR3 is TGCGCCAGCAGCCAACGGGAGGCGGAGACCCAGTACTTC. This codes for CASSQREAETQYF.

The rearrangement joins TRBV7-9 to TRBJ2-1; D possibly corresponds to TRBD2 (5 bases). Germline V CDR1 and CDR2: SEHNR, FQNEAQ (reference sequence). The CDR3 extends over 12 amino acids. V lost 3 bases to trimming and J lost 7 bases, with 7 bases between them. The CDR3 DNA follows: TGTGCCAGCAGCTTTGGGGAGAATGAGCAGTTCTTC. It is translated as CASSFGENEQFF. Based on the CDR3 plus reference TRBV7-9 and TRBJ2-1, the full variable domain is DTGVSQNPRHKITKRGQNVTFRCDPISEHNRLYWYRQTLGQGPEFLTYFQNEAQLEKSRLLSDRFSAERPKGSFSTLEIQRTEQGDSAMYLCASSFGENEQFFGPGTRLTVL.

Worth noting for this clone: One junction end does not reproduce the germline sequence, and a read error may be involved. The chain combines TRBV7-7 with TRBJ2-7, with D tentatively TRBD2 (5 bases). In germline, CDR1 is SSHAT, CDR2 FNYEAQ (reference sequence). This CDR3 spans 15 amino acids. CDR3 in amino acids: CASSLDRGLGYEQYF. The CDR3 region has the DNA TGTGCTAGCAGCTTAGATCGGGGTTTAGGCTACGAGCAGTACTTC.

This chain joins TRBV11-2 and TRBJ2-3; D may be TRBD1 or TRBD2 (5 bases each). The germline gives CDR1 SGHAT, CDR2 FQNNGV. CDR3 length equals 17 residues. V was shortened by 6 bases and J by 3 bases, with 22 bases between the two germline ends. In nucleotides, the CDR3 is TGTGCCAGCAGACAAAGAGGCGGAGGCAGGGTGACAGATACGCAGTATTTT. It translates to CASRQRGGGRVTDTQYF.

This chain joins TRBV30 and TRBJ1-1, with 9 bases identical to TRBD1. Germline CDR1 and CDR2: GTSNPN and SVGIG (reference sequence). There are 13 residues in the CDR3. With 4 bases clipped from V and 10 bases from J, the junction kept 10 bases outside the gene matches. CDR3 residues: CAWNPGQGSIAFF. In DNA form, the CDR3 reads TGTGCCTGGAATCCGGGACAGGGATCGATAGCTTTCTTT. The whole variable domain, filled in from reference TRBV30 and TRBJ1-1, reads SQTIHQWPATLVQPVGSPLSLECTVEGTSNPNLYWYRQAAGRGLQLLFYSVGIGQISSEVPQNLSASRPQDRQFILSSKKLLLSDSGFYLCAWNPGQGSIAFFGQGTRLTVV.

V gene TRBV18 combines with J gene TRBJ2-6, with TRBD1 matching 10 bases. The CDR3 is 17 residues long. Trimming removed 4 bases from V and 2 bases from J; junction bases left unmatched: 5. CDR1 is KGHSH and CDR2 is LQKENI in the germline V gene. CDR3 sequence reads: CASSLMTGGPGANVLTF. The CDR3 region has the DNA TGTGCCAGCTCACTGATGACAGGGGGCCCTGGGGCCAACGTCCTGACTTTC.

V and J are TRBV4-2 and TRBJ1-2; D not resolved. The CDR3 is 16 amino acids. With 1 base removed from V and 3 bases from J, the gap between germline ends came to 15 bases. CDR1 and CDR2 (germline): LGHNA, YNFKEQ. The chain's CDR3 is CASSQADGLMDYGYTF. The CDR3, as DNA: TGTGCCAGCAGCCAAGCGGACGGATTAATGGACTATGGCTACACCTTC.

This clone was counted only a few times. The V gene is TRBV7-9, the J gene TRBJ1-1, with D possibly being TRBD1 (5 bases). From germline, CDR1 is SEHNR and CDR2 FQNEAQ (reference sequence). The V and J ends lost 2 bases and 6 bases respectively, with 10 bases between them. The CDR3 totals 13 residues. The CDR3 coding sequence is TGTGCCAGCAGCTTATCACGGGGCCCTGAAGCTTTCTTT. Protein product: CASSLSRGPEAFF. Complete variable domain (other parts from reference TRBV7-9 and TRBJ1-1): DTGVSQNPRHKITKRGQNVTFRCDPISEHNRLYWYRQTLGQGPEFLTYFQNEAQLEKSRLLSDRFSAERPKGSFSTLEIQRTEQGDSAMYLCASSLSRGPEAFFGQGTRLTVV.

This clone was seen a single time. This chain links TRBV2 with TRBJ2-1; TRBD2 matches at 11 bases. After removal of 7 bases from V and 4 bases from J, the junction contained 12 bases not matched to a gene. Germline V gives CDR1 SNHLY, CDR2 FYNNEI. This CDR3 has 17 residues. The CDR3 protein is CASKGLAGGPTYNEQFF. The CDR3 coding sequence is TGTGCCAGCAAGGGGTTAGCGGGAGGGCCGACATACAATGAGCAGTTCTTC.

The chain has TRBV6-1 and TRBJ1-2, with a possible D match to TRBD1 (5 bases). V gave up 2 bases and J gave up 4 bases, with 8 bases separating them. Looked up from germline, CDR1 is MNHNS and CDR2 is SASEGT. This CDR3 is 13 amino acids long. The CDR3 sequence: CASSESRVYGYTF. The CDR3, as DNA: TGTGCCAGCAGTGAAAGCAGGGTCTATGGCTACACCTTC.

The V gene is TRBV7-9, the J gene TRBJ2-3; the D gene is possibly TRBD2 (6 bases). The CDR3 is 17 amino acids. V lost 4 bases and J lost 0, with 17 bases in between. Germline assignment: CDR1 SEHNR and CDR2 FQNEAQ (reference sequence). In DNA, the CDR3 is TGTGCCAGCAGCTCCCCCCGACTAGGCCCAAGCACAGATACGCAGTATTTT. Translation gives CASSSPRLGPSTDTQYF.

This sequence joins TRBV6-5 and TRBJ1-2, with a tentative D call TRBD1 (5 bases). Germline CDR1 is MNHEY and CDR2 is SVGAGI. The CDR3 spans 12 residues. The ends were cut back, 5 bases at V and 1 base at J, with 5 bases in the middle. The DNA for the CDR3 is TGTGCCAGCAGTGGACATAACTATGGCTACACCTTC. Its protein product is CASSGHNYGYTF.

Turning to this clone: At the DNA level, this CDR3 is encoded by other sequences in the same sample as well. This chain uses TRBV27 with TRBJ1-1; D is undetermined. The CDR3 is 12 amino acids. With 6 bases removed from V and 0 bases from J, the gap between germline ends came to 5 bases. Germline CDR1 MNHEY, CDR2 SMNVEV (reference sequence). In DNA form, the CDR3 reads TGTGCCAGCAGAACTTTGAACACTGAAGCTTTCTTT. Translated, it gives CASRTLNTEAFF.

V gene TRBV28 combines with J gene TRBJ2-5; 8 bases align to TRBD2. This CDR3 has 14 residues. V was pared by 4 bases and J by 4 bases, with 5 bases of the junction left unmatched. Germline CDR1 is MDHEN and CDR2 is SYDVKM. The CDR3 DNA reads as TGTGCCAGCAGTTCTGGGACTAGAATAGAGACCCAGTACTTC. Amino acids: CASSSGTRIETQYF.

This rearrangement joins TRBV30 to TRBJ2-3, with TRBD2 identical over 7 bases. Trimming took 0 bases from V and 5 from J; bases not matched to a gene: 11. This CDR3 is built from 16 residues. Germline V gene data show CDR1 as GTSNPN and CDR2 as SVGIG (reference sequence). CDR3 amino acids: CAWSVRRGYGGDTQYF. DNA for the CDR3: TGTGCCTGGAGTGTACGGCGGGGGTACGGAGGAGATACGCAGTATTTT.

The chain employs TRBV5-4 and TRBJ2-7; maybe TRBD1 (6 bases). CDR3 size: 15 residues. CDR1 is SGHNT, CDR2 YYREEE, per germline (reference sequence). V was cut by 0 bases and J by 4 bases, with 14 bases left in between. The CDR3 spells CASSLASTGPYEQYF. DNA for the CDR3: TGTGCCAGCAGCTTGGCCTCGACAGGACCGTACGAGCAGTACTTC. Drawing the rest from reference TRBV5-4 and TRBJ2-7, the complete variable domain is ETGVTQSPTHLIKTRGQQVTLRCSSQSGHNTVSWYQQALGQGPQFIFQYYREEENGRGNFPPRFSGLQFPNYSSELNVNALELDDSALYLCASSLASTGPYEQYFGPGTRLTVT.

This chain connects TRBV7-9 to TRBJ2-3; D uncertain. The CDR3 has 16 amino acids. The ends were cut back, 5 bases at V and 1 base at J, with 16 bases in the middle. Germline V gene data show CDR1 as SEHNR and CDR2 as FQNEAQ (reference sequence). The CDR3: CASSPGPTAGTDTQYF. In nucleotides, the CDR3 is TGTGCCAGCAGCCCAGGACCCACGGCGGGCACAGATACGCAGTATTTT.

The chain recombines TRBV7-2 with TRBJ2-1, with D uncertain. CDR1 and CDR2 from the germline V gene are SGHTA and FQGNSA. The V end lost 5 bases, the J end lost 8 bases, and 16 bases lay between the germline ends. The length of the CDR3 is 14 residues. This CDR3 is CASSPGWNRDEQFF. In nucleotides, the CDR3 is TGTGCCAGCAGCCCCGGTTGGAATCGTGATGAGCAGTTCTTC.